This TCR beta chain was sequenced in a study of T cell changes during pregnancy in multiple sclerosis. V shed 1 base, J shed 1 base, and the junction held 1 base outside the gene matches. This CDR3 has 15 residues. Germline CDR1 reads SEHNR; CDR2 reads FQNEAQ (reference sequence). Here immunoSEQ multiplex PCR was the method, and the copy in TCRdb shows in-frame clones only, minus some. The table includes around 40,000 clones, around 90% detected once. This chain uses TRBV7-9 with TRBJ1-5, with TRBD1 matching 7 bases. The sample consisted of CD4+ T cells from peripheral blood mononuclear cells, taken in the third trimester of pregnancy. This receptor was obtained from a female donor with multiple sclerosis, enrolled in a pregnancy study. CDR3 loop: CASSLGGGSNQPQHF. The DNA for the CDR3 is TGTGCCAGCAGCTTAGGAGGGGGCAGCAATCAGCCCCAGCATTTT.